Detailed here is one TCR beta chain. These data are taken from a study of T cell responses to AZD1222 COVID-19 vaccine. Study-wide background: Doses given second, at about 4 or about 12 weeks, were pooled.

TCRdb's copy holds only in-frame clones and misses some; the assay was immunoSEQ multiplex PCR. The top ten hold 7% to 8% of the sample, which has some 120,000 clones, 65% to 90% seen once. Sequencing was performed on peripheral blood, taken on day 0 of AZD1222 vaccination. The clonotype was recovered from an adult in good health.

CDR3 nucleotide sequence: TGTGCCAGCTCACCACCTAATGCCGGCGGCTACACCTTC. Residues: CASSPPNAGGYTF. The rearrangement joins TRBV18 to TRBJ1-2, with D unclear. This CDR3 is built from 13 residues. Germline-derived CDR1 and CDR2 are KGHSH and LQKENI. Between the trimmed V and J ends, which lost 0 bases and 8 bases, there was a span of 10 bases.